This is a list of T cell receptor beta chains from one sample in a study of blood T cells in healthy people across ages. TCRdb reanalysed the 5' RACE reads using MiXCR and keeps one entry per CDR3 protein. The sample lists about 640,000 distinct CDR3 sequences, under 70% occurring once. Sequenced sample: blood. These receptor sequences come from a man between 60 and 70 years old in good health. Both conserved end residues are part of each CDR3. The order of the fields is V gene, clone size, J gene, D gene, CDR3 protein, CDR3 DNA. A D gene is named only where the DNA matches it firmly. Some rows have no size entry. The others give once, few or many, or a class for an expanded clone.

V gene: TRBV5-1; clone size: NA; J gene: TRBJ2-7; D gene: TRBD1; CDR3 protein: CASSSDRGLHEQYF; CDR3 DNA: TGTGCCAGCAGCTCCGACAGGGGCCTTCACGAGCAGTACTTC
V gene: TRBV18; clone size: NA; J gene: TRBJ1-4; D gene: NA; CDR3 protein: CASSTSEGEKLFF; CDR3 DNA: TGTGCCAGCTCAACCTCGGAAGGGGAAAAACTGTTTTTT
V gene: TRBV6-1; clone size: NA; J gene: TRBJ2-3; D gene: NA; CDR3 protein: CASSRDHGDTQYF; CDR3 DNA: TGTGCCAGCAGTAGGGACCACGGGGATACGCAGTATTTT
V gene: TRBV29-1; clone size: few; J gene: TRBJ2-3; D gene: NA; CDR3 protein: CSVEGAYTDTQYF; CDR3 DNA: TGCAGCGTTGAGGGGGCGTACACAGATACGCAGTATTTT
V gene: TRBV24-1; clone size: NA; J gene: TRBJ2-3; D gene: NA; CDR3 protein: CATEGGTDTQNF; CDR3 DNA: TGTGCCACCGAGGGAGGTACAGATACGCAGAATTTT
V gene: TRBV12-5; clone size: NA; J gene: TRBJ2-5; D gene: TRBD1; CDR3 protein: CASGSDRARYF; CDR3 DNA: TGTGCTAGTGGTTCTGACAGGGCTCGGTACTTC
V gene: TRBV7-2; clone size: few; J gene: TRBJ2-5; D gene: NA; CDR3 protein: CASSLVFGRLQETQYF; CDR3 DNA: TGTGCCAGCAGCTTAGTGTTCGGCAGACTCCAAGAGACCCAGTACTTC
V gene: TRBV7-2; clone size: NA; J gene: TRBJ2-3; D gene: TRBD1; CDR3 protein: CASRPDRGPSDTQYF; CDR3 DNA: TGTGCCAGCAGACCGGACAGGGGTCCGTCAGATACGCAGTATTTT
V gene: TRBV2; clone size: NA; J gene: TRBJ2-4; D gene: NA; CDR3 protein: CASGPIQALQYF; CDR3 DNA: TGTGCCAGCGGCCCCATCCAGGCGCTCCAGTACTTC
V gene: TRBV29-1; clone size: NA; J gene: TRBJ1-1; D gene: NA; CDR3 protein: CSVAPAWGEVNTEAFF; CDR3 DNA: TGCAGCGTTGCCCCGGCGTGGGGGGAAGTGAACACTGAAGCTTTCTTT
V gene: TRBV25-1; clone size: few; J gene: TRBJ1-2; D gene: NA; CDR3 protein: CASSVPEQGGYTF; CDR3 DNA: TGTGCCAGCAGTGTCCCAGAACAGGGTGGCTACACCTTC
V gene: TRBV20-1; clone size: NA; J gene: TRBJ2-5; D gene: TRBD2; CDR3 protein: CSARPSGDGRQYF; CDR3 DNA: TGCAGTGCTAGGCCTAGCGGGGACGGAAGGCAGTACTTC
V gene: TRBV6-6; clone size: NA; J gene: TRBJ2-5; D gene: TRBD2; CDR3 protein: CASSYLAGGDEQYF; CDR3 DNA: TGTGCCAGCAGTTACCTAGCGGGGGGCGATGAGCAGTACTTC
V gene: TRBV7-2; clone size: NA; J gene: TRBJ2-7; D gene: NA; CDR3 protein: CASSFAGRDYEQYF; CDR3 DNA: TGTGCCAGCAGCTTTGCGGGACGAGACTACGAGCAGTACTTC
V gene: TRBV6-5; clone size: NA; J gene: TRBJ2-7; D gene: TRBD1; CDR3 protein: CASSYDRDYEQYF; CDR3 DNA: TGTGCCAGCAGTTATGACAGGGACTACGAGCAGTACTTC
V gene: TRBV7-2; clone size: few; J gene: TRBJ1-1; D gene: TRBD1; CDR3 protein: CASSTWTGGTEAFF; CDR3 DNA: TGTGCCAGCAGCACATGGACAGGGGGCACTGAAGCTTTCTTT
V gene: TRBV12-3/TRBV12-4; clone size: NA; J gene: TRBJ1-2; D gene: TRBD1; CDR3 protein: CASSSFAGGANYGYTF; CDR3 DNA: TGTGCCAGCAGTTCGTTCGCAGGGGGAGCTAACTATGGCTACACCTTC
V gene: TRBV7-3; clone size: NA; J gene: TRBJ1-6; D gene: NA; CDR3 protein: CASSASWDSPLHF; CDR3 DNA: TGTGCCAGCAGCGCTTCGTGGGACTCACCCCTCCACTTT
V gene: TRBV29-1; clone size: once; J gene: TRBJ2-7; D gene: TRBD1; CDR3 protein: CSAGKTGANEQYF; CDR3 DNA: TGCAGCGCGGGGAAGACAGGGGCCAATGAGCAGTACTTC
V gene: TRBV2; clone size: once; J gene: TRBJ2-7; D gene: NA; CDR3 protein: CASSEALSGLSYEQYF; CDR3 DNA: TGTGCCAGCAGTGAAGCGCTTAGCGGCTTATCCTACGAGCAGTACTTC
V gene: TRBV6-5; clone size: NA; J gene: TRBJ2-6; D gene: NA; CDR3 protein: CASSYSGSPGNSGANVLTF; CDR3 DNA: TGTGCCAGCAGTTACTCAGGCAGCCCGGGGAATTCTGGGGCCAACGTCCTGACTTTC
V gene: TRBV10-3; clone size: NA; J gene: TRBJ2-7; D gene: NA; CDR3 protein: CAIARGAYEQYF; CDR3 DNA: TGTGCCATCGCCCGCGGAGCCTACGAGCAGTACTTC
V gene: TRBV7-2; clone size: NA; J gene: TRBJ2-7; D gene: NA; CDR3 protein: CASSLVQIAGYEQYF; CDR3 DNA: TGTGCCAGCAGCTTAGTACAGATTGCAGGGTACGAGCAGTACTTC
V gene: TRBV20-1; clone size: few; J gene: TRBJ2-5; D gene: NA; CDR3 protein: CSARPGETQYF; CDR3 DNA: TGCAGTGCTAGACCGGGAGAGACCCAGTACTTC
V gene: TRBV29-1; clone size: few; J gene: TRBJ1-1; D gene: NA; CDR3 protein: CSMGAGNTEAFF; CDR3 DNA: TGCAGCATGGGGGCAGGGAACACTGAAGCTTTCTTT
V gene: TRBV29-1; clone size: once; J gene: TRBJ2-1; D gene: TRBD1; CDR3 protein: CMVGDRGLNEQFF; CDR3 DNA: TGCATGGTCGGGGACAGGGGGCTAAATGAGCAGTTCTTC
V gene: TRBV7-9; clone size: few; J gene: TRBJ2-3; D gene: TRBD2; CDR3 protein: CASIRLAGLDTQYF; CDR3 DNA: TGTGCCAGCATCAGACTAGCGGGACTTGATACGCAGTATTTT
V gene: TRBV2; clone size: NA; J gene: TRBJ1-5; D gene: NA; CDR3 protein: CASSEVRNNQPQHF; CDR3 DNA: TGTGCCAGCAGTGAAGTCAGGAACAATCAGCCCCAGCATTTT
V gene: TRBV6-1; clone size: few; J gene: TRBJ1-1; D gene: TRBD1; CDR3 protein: CASSFFDRGWNTEAFF; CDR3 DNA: TGTGCCAGCAGTTTTTTCGACAGGGGGTGGAACACTGAAGCTTTCTTT
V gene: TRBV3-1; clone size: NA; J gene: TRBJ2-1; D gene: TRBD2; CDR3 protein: CASSQEERGGYNEQFF; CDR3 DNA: TGTGCCAGCAGCCAAGAAGAACGGGGGGGGTACAATGAGCAGTTCTTC
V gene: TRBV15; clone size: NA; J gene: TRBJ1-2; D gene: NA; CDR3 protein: CATSRDYGYTF; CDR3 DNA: TGTGCCACCAGCAGAGACTATGGCTACACCTTC
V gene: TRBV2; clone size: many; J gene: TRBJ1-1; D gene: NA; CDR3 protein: CASNLRNTEAFF; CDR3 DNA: TGTGCCAGCAACCTTCGGAACACTGAAGCTTTCTTT
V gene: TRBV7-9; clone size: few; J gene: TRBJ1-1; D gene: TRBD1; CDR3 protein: CASSLRTGGSEAFF; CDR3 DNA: TGTGCCAGCAGCTTAAGGACAGGGGGCTCTGAAGCTTTCTTT
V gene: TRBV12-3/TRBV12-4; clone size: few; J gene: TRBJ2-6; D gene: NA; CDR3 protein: CASSLSAGANVLTF; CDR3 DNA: TGTGCCAGCAGCTTAAGTGCCGGGGCCAACGTCCTGACTTTC
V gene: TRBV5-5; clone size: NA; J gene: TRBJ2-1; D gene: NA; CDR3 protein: CASSFSSVPASYNEQFF; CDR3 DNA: TGTGCCAGCAGCTTTAGCTCGGTTCCAGCATCCTACAATGAGCAGTTCTTC
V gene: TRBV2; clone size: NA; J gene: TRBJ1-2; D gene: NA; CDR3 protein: CASSVRVPYGYTF; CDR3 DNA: TGTGCCAGCAGTGTCAGGGTACCCTATGGCTACACCTTC
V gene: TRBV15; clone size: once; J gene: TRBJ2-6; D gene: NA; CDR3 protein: CATSRDLSPGANVLTF; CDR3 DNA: TGTGCCACCAGCAGAGATTTGTCTCCTGGGGCCAACGTCCTGACTTTC
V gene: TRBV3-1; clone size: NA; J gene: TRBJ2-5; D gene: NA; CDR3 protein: CASSQGLVGGETLYF; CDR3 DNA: TGTGCCAGCAGCCAAGGACTAGTTGGTGGGGAGACCCTGTACTTC
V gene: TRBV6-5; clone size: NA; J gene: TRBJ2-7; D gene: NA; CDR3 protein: CASSYGTTYEQYF; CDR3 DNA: TGTGCCAGCAGTTATGGGACAACCTACGAGCAGTACTTC
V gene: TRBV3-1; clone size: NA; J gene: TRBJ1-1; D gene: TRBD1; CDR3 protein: CASSPLGTAGAEAFF; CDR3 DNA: TGTGCCAGCAGCCCCCTCGGGACAGCGGGGGCCGAAGCTTTCTTT